The source of this TCR beta chain is a study of technical replicates of blood from a handful of donors. Produced via immunoSEQ multiplex PCR; TCRdb's table is partial and in-frame only. This table has some 14,000 clones, roughly 77% appearing once. Trimming took off 5 bases at V and 3 bases at J, with 4 bases between the two ends. This CDR3 comprises 12 residues. Germline V gives CDR1 SGHTA, CDR2 FQGNSA. The chain recombines TRBV7-2 with TRBJ2-2; D is unresolved. The sequenced material came from PBMCs. This TCR derives from a human donor in good health. The CDR3 loop reads CASSPYTGELFF. The CDR3 nucleotides are TGTGCCAGCAGCCCGTACACCGGGGAGCTGTTTTTT.